Below, one T cell receptor beta chain is given with its context. Its antigen is currently unknown. The data are from a study of Graves' ophthalmopathy and Graves' hyperthyroidism. Study outcomes and limitations: It was with 65% to 71% sensitivity and just under 75% specificity that the model predicted ophthalmopathy progression.

With V trimmed by 5 bases and J by 13 bases, 22 bases remained unmatched. The CDR3 totals 16 residues. CDR1 and CDR2 (germline): SEHNR, FQNEAQ (reference sequence). RNA transcripts provided the template for amplifying TCR beta CDR3 regions. RT-PCR in the first round used HTBI primers; a second-round multiplex PCR followed. MiXCR, run by TCRdb on the multiplex PCR reads, gives a single entry per CDR3 protein. The sample shows around 590,000 distinct CDR3 sequences, about 40% of them seen only once. V usage is TRBV7-9 and J usage is TRBJ1-2, with 7 bases matching TRBD1. Sample: peripheral blood or thyroid tissue (not recorded which). The sequence was obtained from an adult man with Graves' hyperthyroidism. The DNA of the CDR3 is TGTGCCAGCAGCCCACGGACAGGTGAAAGGACCCGTTTTGGCACCTTC. Encoded protein: CASSPRTGERTRFGTF.